The 3 T cell receptor beta chains in this list originate from one sample, sequenced in a study of cytomegalovirus exposure and HLA in healthy donors. Researchers ran the PCR with 60 Vbeta and 13 Jbeta primers. The table came from immunoSEQ multiplex PCR; TCRdb's copy has only in-frame clones and leaves some out. The table includes approximately 81,000 clones, 74% detected once. Sequencing input: PBMCs. The receptors stem from a woman between 50 and 59 years old in good health and CMV-seropositive.

CDR3 DNA: TGTGCCAGCACTAAATTGGTAGCGGGAGCAGCGGGGACCCAGTACTTC. This encodes CASTKLVAGAAGTQYF. This rearrangement joins TRBV21-1 to TRBJ2-5; TRBD2 is the table's D call, not checked against the DNA. TRBV21-1 is termed a pseudogene. The CDR3 runs to 16 residues.

The chain couples TRBV23-1 to TRBJ2-5, with 12 bases aligning to TRBD1. TRBV23-1 is an ORF, and what it does is uncertain. V was pared by 0 bases and J by 5 bases, with 10 bases of the junction left unmatched. The CDR3 extends over 18 amino acids. The CDR3 protein is CASSQSRPGQGAWETQYF. The DNA of the CDR3 is TGCGCCAGCAGTCAATCTAGGCCGGGACAGGGGGCTTGGGAGACCCAGTACTTC.

V is TRBV7-2 and J is TRBJ2-7, with 8 nucleotides matching TRBD2. Germline V gene sequence: CDR1 SGHTA, CDR2 FQGNSA. J gave up 3 bases and V 5 bases, and 6 bases lay outside the gene matches. This CDR3 contains 14 residues. CDR3 coding DNA: TGTGCCAGCAGCCCCGGGACTAGTCGCTACGAGCAGTACTTC. Translating it yields CASSPGTSRYEQYF.